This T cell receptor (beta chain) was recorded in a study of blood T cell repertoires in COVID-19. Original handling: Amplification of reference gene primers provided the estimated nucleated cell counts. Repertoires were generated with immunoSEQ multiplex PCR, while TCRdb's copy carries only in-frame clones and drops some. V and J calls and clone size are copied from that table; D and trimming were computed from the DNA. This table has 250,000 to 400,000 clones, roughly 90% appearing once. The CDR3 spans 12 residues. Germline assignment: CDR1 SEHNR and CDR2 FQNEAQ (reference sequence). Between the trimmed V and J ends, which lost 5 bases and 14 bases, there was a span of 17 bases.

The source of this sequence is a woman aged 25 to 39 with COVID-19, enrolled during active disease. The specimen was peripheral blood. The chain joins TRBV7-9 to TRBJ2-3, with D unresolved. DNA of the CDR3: TGTGCCAGCAGCACCCAGGTTATCGATCCGTATTTT. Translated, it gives CASSTQVIDPYF. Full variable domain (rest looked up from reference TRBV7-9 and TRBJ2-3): DTGVSQNPRHKITKRGQNVTFRCDPISEHNRLYWYRQTLGQGPEFLTYFQNEAQLEKSRLLSDRFSAERPKGSFSTLEIQRTEQGDSAMYLCASSTQVIDPYFGPGTRLTVL.